These T cell receptor beta chains were read from a single sample in a study of tumor-infiltrating lymphocytes in primary liver carcinoma. TCRdb itself ran the multiplex PCR reads through MiXCR, one entry per CDR3 protein. The profile shows fewer than 400,000 distinct CDR3 sequences, 45% to 70% of them singletons. The sequenced material came from peripheral blood. These receptors were collected from a woman aged 30 to 39 with primary liver carcinoma and hepatitis B virus infection. Each CDR3 is given with its conserved first and last residue. The D gene is left open where the match is weak. Size is omitted from some rows. Given values are once, few, many or a class for expanded clones.

clone size	V gene	D gene	J gene	CDR3 DNA	CDR3 protein
many	TRBV24-1	-	TRBJ2-3	TGTGCCACCAGTGATGCTATCGGGACGGTGACGCAGTATTTT	CATSDAIGTVTQYF
many	TRBV6-6	-	TRBJ1-1	TGTGCCAGCAGTTACCAGGACAGTTCAGCTTTCTTT	CASSYQDSSAFF
few	TRBV6-2/TRBV6-3	-	TRBJ2-1	TGTGCCTGTGGACAGCTCCGTTACAATGAGCAGTTCTTC	CACGQLRYNEQFF
-	TRBV12-3/TRBV12-4	-	TRBJ1-6	-	CASSFASGADNSPFHF
-	TRBV6-6	-	TRBJ2-5	TGTGCCAGCAGTTCCGAGTATGGGGGGACCCAGTACTTC	CASSSEYGGTQYF
-	TRBV11-2	TRBD2	TRBJ2-1	TGTGCTAACTGCTGGACTAGCGGCTACAATGAGCAGTTCTTC	CANCWTSGYNEQFF
-	TRBV10-3	TRBD1	TRBJ2-1	TGTGCCATCAACGGGGACAGGAGTACCTACAATGAGCAGTTCTTC	CAINGDRSTYNEQFF
many	TRBV12-3/TRBV12-4	-	TRBJ1-2	TGTGCCAGCAGTTTCTACAGGAACTATGGCTACACCTTC	CASSFYRNYGYTF
many	TRBV11-2	-	TRBJ2-3	TGTGCCAGCAGCTTAGATCAGGGGGAGGCAGATACGCAGTATTTT	CASSLDQGEADTQYF
few	TRBV5-7	-	TRBJ1-5	TGTGCCAGCAGCTTGTCAGGGACCAATCAGCCCCAGCATTTT	CASSLSGTNQPQHF
-	TRBV6-5	-	TRBJ1-2	TGTGCCAGCAGTTACGGGGGAGATAGCTACACGTTC	CASSYGGDSYTF
-	TRBV6-4	TRBD2	TRBJ2-1	TGTGCCAGCAGTGAGCGCGGGAGCGCTTTTACCTACAATGAGCAGTTCTTC	CASSERGSAFTYNEQFF
few	TRBV5-4	TRBD2	TRBJ2-3	TGTGCCAGCAGCTTGGTAGCGGGAGCATCCGATACGCAGTATTTT	CASSLVAGASDTQYF
-	TRBV11-2	-	TRBJ2-1	TGTGCCAGCAGCTTAGTTTTTGACTACAACCAAGGTGGTGAGCAGTTCTTC	CASSLVFDYNQGGEQFF
few	TRBV28	-	TRBJ2-1	TGTGCCAGCGGGGGACTCCGAAGTTACAATGAGCAGTTCTTC	CASGGLRSYNEQFF
many	TRBV11-2	-	TRBJ2-7	TGTGCCAGCAGCCGGCGGACGGTTTCCTACGAGCAGTACTTC	CASSRRTVSYEQYF
many	TRBV29-1	-	TRBJ2-7	TGCAGCGCCCGAGGGTTAGCGGACTCCTACGAGCAGTACTTC	CSARGLADSYEQYF
-	TRBV7-9	-	TRBJ2-3	TGTGCCAGCAATTCAGATATCCTCACAGATACGCAGTATTTT	CASNSDILTDTQYF
-	TRBV6-6	TRBD2	TRBJ2-4	TGTGCCAGCACCCCACGGGGGCTAGCGGGAGGGGGAAACATTCAGTACTTC	CASTPRGLAGGGNIQYF
many	TRBV4-3	TRBD2	TRBJ2-2	TGCGCCAGCAGCCAAGTGGCGGGAGGAAACACCGGGGAGCTGTTTTTT	CASSQVAGGNTGELFF
few	TRBV28	-	TRBJ2-5	TGTGCCAGCAGTTTACGAGGAGGGGGCGGAGGAGAGACCCAGTACTTC	CASSLRGGGGGETQYF
many	TRBV12-3/TRBV12-4	-	TRBJ2-3	TGTGCCAGCAGCACAAACACAGATACGCAGTATTTT	CASSTNTDTQYF